The 29 T cell receptor beta chains listed next were all sequenced from one sample in a study of T cell changes during pregnancy in multiple sclerosis. The protocol was immunoSEQ multiplex PCR, while the TCRdb copy is restricted to in-frame clones and leaves out a portion. The sample has about 71,000 clones; around nine tenths are singletons. Here the sequenced sample was peripheral blood, taken in the third trimester of pregnancy. All receptors derive from a female donor with multiple sclerosis, enrolled in a pregnancy study.

The chain employs TRBV28 and TRBJ2-7; D remains unclear. Germline V gene sequence: CDR1 MDHEN, CDR2 SYDVKM. The CDR3 is 12 amino acids. Trimming left V 3 bases short and J 0 bases short, with 3 bases between. The CDR3 sequence: CASSFLSYEQYF. The CDR3 nucleotides read TGTGCCAGCAGTTTCCTCTCCTACGAGCAGTACTTC.

The V and J genes are TRBV5-1 and TRBJ2-5; TRBD1 matches at 8 bases. The CDR3 runs 16 residues. With V trimmed by 0 bases and J by 2 bases, 6 bases remained unmatched. Per germline, CDR1 SGHRS and CDR2 YFSETQ. CDR3 nucleotide sequence: TGCGCCAGCAGCTTGGTTGCAGGGGGCGAACAAGAGACCCAGTACTTC. Translated, it gives CASSLVAGGEQETQYF.

The V gene is TRBV19, the J gene TRBJ2-7; no clear D. CDR3 length: 13 amino acids. CDR1 LNHDA and CDR2 SQIVND come from the germline V gene (reference sequence). Trimming shortened V by 5 bases and J by 6 bases, and 14 bases separated the two germline ends. CDR3 in DNA: TGTGCCAGTAGTCCCCTGTTCCCTTCCGAGCAGTACTTC. Translating it yields CASSPLFPSEQYF.

This clone was seen only once. The chain has TRBV9 and TRBJ2-3; 11 bases are shared with TRBD2. The germline V gene encodes CDR1 SGDLS and CDR2 YYNGEE. Unmatched junction bases numbered 8, after V lost 0 bases and J lost 2 bases. The CDR3 runs to 18 residues. This CDR3 reads CASSVGASGRIATDTQYF. CDR3 sequence (DNA): TGTGCCAGCAGCGTAGGGGCTAGCGGGAGGATCGCCACAGATACGCAGTATTTT.

The J gene is TRBJ2-3, the V gene TRBV7-8; 13 bases align to TRBD2. Germline V gene sequence: CDR1 SGHVS, CDR2 FQNEAQ. This CDR3 has 16 residues. With 5 bases clipped from V and 6 bases from J, the junction kept 8 bases outside the gene matches. CDR3 residues: CASSGRTSGSVDTQYF. The CDR3 DNA is TGTGCCAGCAGCGGACGGACTAGCGGGAGTGTGGATACGCAGTATTTT.

This rearrangement joins TRBV4-1 to TRBJ2-7; 9 bases are shared with TRBD1. J was trimmed by 4 bases and V by 3 bases; bases with no gene match: 4. The CDR3 has 14 amino acids. From germline, CDR1 is MGHRA and CDR2 YSYEKL. Here the CDR3 reads CASSQPGQGYEQYF. In DNA form, the CDR3 reads TGCGCCAGCAGCCAGCCGGGACAGGGATACGAGCAGTACTTC.

Here the CDR3 reads CASSLLLAGGPNEQFF. Written as DNA, the CDR3 is TGTGCCAGCAGCCTTTTACTAGCGGGAGGGCCCAATGAGCAGTTCTTC. The chain carries TRBV7-9 and TRBJ2-1; 13 nucleotides line up with TRBD2. Germline V CDR1 and CDR2: SEHNR, FQNEAQ (reference sequence). The CDR3 sequence is 16 residues long. The V and J ends lost 5 bases and 6 bases, in that order; junction bases with no gene match: 7.

The chain uses TRBV7-9 and TRBJ1-2; D remains ambiguous. The CDR3 has 13 residues. The germline gives CDR1 SEHNR, CDR2 FQNEAQ (reference sequence). V was cut by 1 base and J by 6 bases, with 9 bases left in between. CDR3 in DNA: TGTGCCAGCAGCTTAGAAGGCGGGGATGGCTACACCTTC. Translating gives CASSLEGGDGYTF. The full variable domain, completed using reference TRBV7-9 and TRBJ1-2, is DTGVSQNPRHKITKRGQNVTFRCDPISEHNRLYWYRQTLGQGPEFLTYFQNEAQLEKSRLLSDRFSAERPKGSFSTLEIQRTEQGDSAMYLCASSLEGGDGYTFGSGTRLTVV.

The rearrangement joins TRBV7-2 to TRBJ1-1; maybe TRBD1 (6 bases). V lost 6 bases and J 4 bases, leaving 18 bases between the germline ends. Germline V gene data show CDR1 as SGHTA and CDR2 as FQGNSA. CDR3 size: 15 residues. Here the CDR3 reads CASSSQGGVSTEAFF. As DNA, the CDR3 is TGTGCCAGCAGTTCCCAAGGGGGGGTTTCCACTGAAGCTTTCTTT.

The chain is built from TRBV10-2 and TRBJ2-7; 7 bases agree with TRBD2. The germline V gene encodes CDR1 WSHSY and CDR2 SAAADI. V lost 2 bases to trimming and J lost 2 bases; unmatched junction nucleotides: 6. There are 15 residues in the CDR3. The CDR3 protein is CASSEQRGGPYEQYF. DNA for the CDR3: TGCGCCAGCAGTGAGCAGCGGGGAGGGCCCTACGAGCAGTACTTC.

J is TRBJ2-7 and V is TRBV5-1; D remains unclear. The CDR3 runs 13 residues. Between the trimmed V and J ends, which lost 2 bases and 0 bases, there was a span of 6 bases. Germline-derived CDR1 and CDR2 are SGHRS and YFSETQ. As DNA, the CDR3 is TGCGCCAGCAGCTTACCCAGCTCCTACGAGCAGTACTTC. Residues: CASSLPSSYEQYF. The full variable domain, with the rest looked up from reference TRBV5-1 and TRBJ2-7, is KAGVTQTPRYLIKTRGQQVTLSCSPISGHRSVSWYQQTPGQGLQFLFEYFSETQRNKGNFPGRFSGRQFSNSRSEMNVSTLELGDSALYLCASSLPSSYEQYFGPGTRLTVT.

This clone was observed a few times. The J gene is TRBJ2-1, the V gene TRBV5-6; no reliable D call. Trimming cost V 2 bases and J 0 bases, with 9 bases left between them. Germline assignment: CDR1 SGHDT and CDR2 YYEEEE. The CDR3 has 15 residues. CDR3 sequence (DNA): TGTGCCAGCAGCTTAACTTTGAGCTCCTACAATGAGCAGTTCTTC. This translates into CASSLTLSSYNEQFF.

The CDR3, as DNA: TGCGCCAGCAGCTTGATAGCGGGAGACCAAGAGACCCAGTACTTC. Its protein product is CASSLIAGDQETQYF. V usage is TRBV5-1 and J usage is TRBJ2-5, with 9 nucleotides matching TRBD2. Germline CDR1 reads SGHRS; CDR2 reads YFSETQ. Trimming took 1 base from V and 0 from J; bases not matched to a gene: 1. The CDR3 runs to 15 residues. The variable domain in full, with the rest retrieved from reference TRBV5-1 and TRBJ2-5, is KAGVTQTPRYLIKTRGQQVTLSCSPISGHRSVSWYQQTPGQGLQFLFEYFSETQRNKGNFPGRFSGRQFSNSRSEMNVSTLELGDSALYLCASSLIAGDQETQYFGPGTRLLVL.

This clone was seen a single time. J is TRBJ2-1 and V is TRBV14, with 7 bases fitting TRBD2. With 5 bases clipped from V and 2 bases from J, the junction kept 9 bases outside the gene matches. In germline, CDR1 is SGHDN, CDR2 FVKESK. The CDR3 totals 16 residues. The CDR3 protein is CASSEEGSGAYNEQFF. DNA of the CDR3: TGTGCCAGCAGCGAGGAGGGGAGCGGGGCCTACAATGAGCAGTTCTTC.

This chain joins TRBV4-3 and TRBJ1-6; tentatively, D is TRBD1 (6 bases). Germline CDR1 is LGHNA and CDR2 is YSLEER. Between the trimmed V and J ends, which lost 1 base and 5 bases, there was a span of 9 bases. This CDR3 region has 15 residues. The CDR3 is CASSQGAGDNSPLHF. The CDR3 bases are TGCGCCAGCAGCCAAGGAGCAGGGGATAATTCACCCCTCCACTTT.

The rearrangement uses TRBV16 and TRBJ2-7; D call uncertain. This CDR3 comprises 13 residues. V lost 0 bases and J 3 bases, leaving 6 bases between the germline ends. Germline loops: CDR1 KGHSY, CDR2 FQNENV. CDR3 coding DNA: TGTGCCAGCAGCCAATCGAGGATCTACGAGCAGTACTTC. It yields the protein CASSQSRIYEQYF. The complete variable domain, with remaining parts taken from reference TRBV16 and TRBJ2-7, reads GEEVAQTPKHLVRGEGQKAKLYCAPIKGHSYVFWYQQVLKNEFKFLISFQNENVFDETGMPKERFSAKCLPNSPCSLEIQATKLEDSAVYFCASSQSRIYEQYFGPGTRLTVT.

This chain links TRBV9 with TRBJ2-3; tentatively, D is TRBD1 (6 bases). V was trimmed by 0 bases and J by 4 bases, leaving 15 bases between them. The CDR3 is made up of 16 amino acids. Germline lookup yields CDR1 SGDLS and CDR2 YYNGEE. CDR3 sequence: CASSVERGTFPDTQYF. In nucleotides, the CDR3 is TGTGCCAGCAGCGTAGAAAGGGGGACGTTCCCAGATACGCAGTATTTT.

This chain links TRBV5-1 with TRBJ2-1; a weak D match, TRBD2 (5 bases). The CDR3 runs to 15 residues. Germline V CDR1 and CDR2: SGHRS, YFSETQ. Trimming stripped 4 bases from V and 2 bases from J, with 13 bases between. The CDR3 sequence: CASSLEEVAYNEQFF. In nucleotides, the CDR3 is TGCGCCAGCAGCCTAGAGGAGGTGGCCTACAATGAGCAGTTCTTC.

The rearrangement joins TRBV5-5 to TRBJ2-1; 7 positions match TRBD1. V lost 7 bases and J lost 5; bases outside the gene matches: 9. CDR1 is SGHKS, CDR2 YYEKEE, per germline (reference sequence). The CDR3 is made up of 14 amino acids. CDR3 in amino acids: CASYTDRVHNEQFF. The CDR3 nucleotides are TGTGCCAGCTACACCGACAGGGTGCACAATGAGCAGTTCTTC. Filled out from reference TRBV5-5 and TRBJ2-1, the complete variable domain reads DAGVTQSPTHLIKTRGQQVTLRCSPISGHKSVSWYQQVLGQGPQFIFQYYEKEERGRGNFPDRFSARQFPNYSSELNVNALLLGDSALYLCASYTDRVHNEQFFGPGTRLTVL.

This chain connects TRBV7-8 to TRBJ2-1; possible D gene TRBD2, 7 bases. This CDR3 comprises 16 residues. The ends were cut back, 1 base at V and 10 bases at J, with 20 bases in the middle. The germline V gene encodes CDR1 SGHVS and CDR2 FQNEAQ. CDR3 loop: CASSLVGGRERSEQFF. The CDR3 coding sequence is TGTGCCAGCAGCTTAGTGGGGGGGCGGGAGAGGAGCGAGCAGTTCTTC. Full variable domain (rest looked up from reference TRBV7-8 and TRBJ2-1): GAGVSQSPRYKVAKRGQDVALRCDPISGHVSLFWYQQALGQGPEFLTYFQNEAQLDKSGLPSDRFFAERPEGSVSTLKIQRTQQEDSAVYLCASSLVGGRERSEQFFGPGTRLTVL.

The rearrangement joins TRBV4-1 to TRBJ2-7; D is possibly TRBD2 (6 bases). Trimming removed 3 bases at V and 3 bases at J, with 9 bases between. The CDR3 runs 13 residues. Germline lookup yields CDR1 MGHRA and CDR2 YSYEKL. The CDR3 DNA reads TGCGCCAGCAGCCAGGTAGCGGACTACGAGCAGTACTTC. Amino acid sequence: CASSQVADYEQYF.

This chain links TRBV6-1 with TRBJ2-3; 7 bases align to TRBD1. The CDR3 contains 14 residues. The ends lost 10 bases at V and 6 bases at J; junction bases unmatched: 13. Germline-derived CDR1 and CDR2 are MNHNS and SASEGT. DNA of the CDR3: TGTGCCACCACCGAGACAGGGAGAGCCGATACGCAGTATTTT. Translated, it gives CATTETGRADTQYF.

This clone was observed once. CDR3 in DNA: TGTGCCAGCAGCCCCAGACAGGGGGCGGCCGGGGAGCTGTTTTTT. Amino acid sequence: CASSPRQGAAGELFF. The chain carries TRBV9 and TRBJ2-2, with 10 positions matching TRBD1. The germline gives CDR1 SGDLS, CDR2 YYNGEE. This CDR3 spans 15 amino acids. The junction had 6 bases not matched to a gene; V was cut back by 4 bases and J by 6 bases.

This clone was detected once. The chain combines TRBV4-3 with TRBJ2-2, with D perhaps matching TRBD1 (5 bases). The CDR3 is 15 amino acids. The V end lost 2 bases, the J end lost 5 bases, and 12 bases lay between the germline ends. The germline V gene has CDR1 LGHNA and CDR2 YSLEER. Written as DNA, the CDR3 is TGCGCCAGCAGCCAAATAATAGGGGTAACCGGGGAGCTGTTTTTT. It yields the protein CASSQIIGVTGELFF.

This clone was counted between two and nine times. The genes are TRBV11-3 and TRBJ2-7, with D perhaps matching TRBD2 (7 bases). V was cut by 5 bases and J by 6 bases, with 17 bases left in between. Germline V lookup: CDR1 SGHNT, CDR2 YENEEA. There are 14 residues in the CDR3. CDR3 nucleotides: TGTGCCAGCAGCCCTCCCGGGGGGCCAGGCGAGCAGTACTTC. Its protein product is CASSPPGGPGEQYF.

The chain employs TRBV7-6 and TRBJ2-3, with D perhaps TRBD2 (6 bases). The CDR3 runs 15 residues. Trimming took 4 bases from V and 2 from J, leaving 13 bases between them. The germline CDR1 and CDR2 sequences are SGHVS and FNYEAQ. The CDR3 sequence is CASSSRESHTDTQYF. The CDR3 DNA reads as TGTGCCAGCAGCTCACGGGAGTCTCACACAGATACGCAGTATTTT.

The V gene is TRBV7-9, the J gene TRBJ2-3, with D maybe TRBD2 (5 bases). CDR1 is SEHNR and CDR2 is FQNEAQ in the germline V gene (reference sequence). The CDR3 has 14 amino acids. V lost 3 bases to trimming and J lost 4 bases, with 11 bases between them. The CDR3 nucleotides are TGTGCCAGCAGCTTTGCGGGCCTCGCAGATACGCAGTATTTT. Encoded protein: CASSFAGLADTQYF.

This clone was seen a single time. The CDR3 DNA is TGTGCCAGCAGCGCAAGTGGGAGGGGAGGACAGACCCAGTACTTC. This codes for CASSASGRGGQTQYF. The gene calls are TRBV7-6 and TRBJ2-5, with 7 bases identical to TRBD2. The ends lost 5 bases at V and 6 bases at J; junction bases unmatched: 12. The CDR3 is made up of 15 amino acids. Germline CDR1 and CDR2: SGHVS and FNYEAQ.

The V and J genes are TRBV7-3 and TRBJ1-1; the match to TRBD1 covers 9 bases. J gave up 10 bases and V 2 bases, and 5 bases lay outside the gene matches. The CDR3 sequence is 13 residues long. The germline CDR1 and CDR2 sequences are SGHTA and FQGTGA. The DNA of the CDR3 is TGTGCCAGCAGCTTAGGGGACAGGGCTGGAGCTTTCTTT. It yields the protein CASSLGDRAGAFF.